Reported below is one T cell receptor (beta chain). V shed 6 bases, J shed 0 bases, and the junction held 6 bases outside the gene matches. CDR3 size: 15 residues. Germline CDR1 and CDR2: SGHVS and FQNEAQ. In the original analysis: From reference gene primer amplification, estimates of nucleated cell counts were derived. Generated by immunoSEQ multiplex PCR, the TCRdb table keeps only in-frame clones and is missing some. Clone size and V and J calls were adopted from that table, with D and trimming inferred from the DNA. Of 150,000 to 200,000 clones listed, about 83% are singletons. This entry belongs to a study of blood T cell repertoires in COVID-19. Study-wide context: COVID-19 samples from acute and convalescent phases originated in the United States, Italy and Spain. Sample material is recorded as cDNA or gDNA derived from T cells, B-cell-depleted T cells, or PBMCs.

Sequencing used peripheral blood. The receptor was isolated from a human donor in a cohort sampled during active COVID-19. The rearrangement uses TRBV7-8 and TRBJ2-3, with 7 bases aligning to TRBD2. DNA of the CDR3: TGTGCCAGCAGACTGGGAGGGTCTAGCACAGATACGCAGTATTTT. Translating it yields CASRLGGSSTDTQYF.